The clone carrying this TCR beta chain was observed a single time. Its matching antigen is unknown. The entry originates in a study of cytomegalovirus exposure and HLA in healthy donors. Looking at the study overall: Earlier, some 170 million T cells were analyzed, and 90 million to 140 million unique TCR beta sequences were found among them.

The PCR had 60 Vbeta and 13 Jbeta primers. Clones were read by immunoSEQ multiplex PCR, and TCRdb kept only the in-frame ones, dropping some. The repertoire holds roughly 84,000 clones, with around 66% as singletons. The CDR3 is 12 residues long. Germline assignment: CDR1 SGHRS and CDR2 YFSETQ. Trimming pared 0 bases from V and 4 bases from J, leaving 3 bases between. Study observations and caveats: An analysis was carried out at a later point. It showed that HLA-associated TCR beta chains were more clonally expanded than equally common non-associated chains. Serostatus for CMV was the only available immune exposure information.

This receptor was taken from a woman between 40 and 50 years old in good health and CMV-seropositive. J is TRBJ2-3 and V is TRBV5-1; D unclear. Sequencing was carried out using PBMCs. CDR3 bases: TGCGCCAGCAGCTTGGTATCAGATACGCAGTATTTT. It codes for CASSLVSDTQYF.